This T cell receptor (beta chain) emerged from a study of control samples from healthy donors and cancer patients. Sequencing used immunoSEQ multiplex PCR; TCRdb keeps in-frame clones, though not all of them. Here the sample spans around 43,000 clones, 80% to 95% being singletons. V was pared by 3 bases and J by 11 bases, with 8 bases between. This CDR3 region has 12 residues. Germline CDR1 MDHEN, CDR2 SYDVKM. This clonotype was obtained from a woman aged 45-65 years in good health. Sequencing was done on a sample of blood. The J gene is TRBJ1-6, the V gene TRBV28; D is uncertain. CDR3 coding DNA: TGTGCCAGCAGTTTGGGGAGGGCACCCCTCCACTTT. Translation gives CASSLGRAPLHF.